This T cell receptor beta chain was sequenced during a study of blood T cell repertoires in COVID-19 (dated by TCRdb to 2018 to 2021). Turning to the overall study: Samples covering the acute and convalescent phases of COVID-19 were provided by collaborators in the United States, Italy and Spain. The prospective study material was composed of cDNA or gDNA derived from T cells, B-cell-depleted T cells, or PBMCs. Subjects who had been exposed to COVID-19, were actively infected with it, or had recovered from it provided the deeply sampled blood TCRbeta repertoires that made up the dataset. The repertoires were made available in a free public database intended to serve as a resource for research on the immune response to SARS-CoV-2. The samples were drawn from the first 160 participants of the ongoing ImmuneRACE study and from over a thousand subjects provided by 6 global collaborators. Sample metadata almost always included a de-identified subject ID, COVID-19 status, age in years and sex. HLA class I and class II types, where available, came from metadata supplied by the sample provider rather than from assay-based typing.

About this clone: This receptor's antigen is unknown. The record has no base qualities; no much larger clone is one base away.

TCRbeta CDR3 regions were amplified from genomic DNA using the immunoSEQ Assay, a bias-controlled multiplex PCR. Per the original workflow: Nucleated cell counts per sample were estimated from amplification of reference gene primers within the assay. Sequence reads were collapsed and filtered to measure the absolute abundance of every unique TCRbeta CDR3 rearrangement. For each sample, productive Simpson clonality was calculated as the square root of Simpson's diversity index over productive rearrangements. This is the immuneACCESS table as TCRdb keeps it, with only in-frame sequences that have V and J called. A part of the clones is gone; compared with another copy, unresolved V genes explain less than half, and the rest is unexplained. V and J calls and clone size follow that table, whereas D and trimming were derived from the DNA. This sample holds around 300,000 clones; roughly nine tenths were observed only once. Clones ranked in the top ten supply less than 3% of the sample.

In the prospective study, participants were roughly 18 to 95 years old, resided in 25 or so geographic areas of the United States, and were enrolled through a virtual design. To assign participants to cohorts, the prospective study relied on clinical history that participants themselves reported in a screening survey and a study questionnaire. Recovered participants in ImmuneRACE Cohort 3 were defined as having two consecutive negative NP/OP PCR tests, clearance from a healthcare professional, or resolution of symptoms. Mobile phlebotomists in the prospective study collected whole blood, serum and a nasopharyngeal or oropharyngeal swab from every participant. Additional blood draws and questionnaires over an approximately 2-month period could optionally be provided by prospective study participants. Prospective study blood samples were shipped either frozen or at room temperature before DNA extraction.

The full study reports these points: The amount of clinical and demographic metadata varied by source and participant and was provided uncurated.

The CDR3, from cysteine to phenylalanine, totals 15 residues. The only DNA kept is the CDR3, 45 bases in frame from the first base. Taken from the germline V gene, the CDR1 and CDR2 loops are SQVTM and ANQGSEA. Trimming removed 5 bases from V and 1 base from J; the gene matches leave 9 bases unexplained. Recombination connected TRBV29-1 to TRBJ1-1; TRBD1 matches 8 bases in the middle. What was sequenced was PBMCs or T cells enriched from blood (not recorded which). This receptor was taken from a woman aged 45-60 years who had recovered from COVID-19. The CDR3 reads CSVRGQGGANTEAFF. The sequenced DNA is TGCAGCGTTCGCGGACAGGGAGGAGCGAACACTGAAGCTTTCTTT.